This entry lists 14 T cell receptor beta chains sequenced from one sample in a study of blood T cell repertoires in COVID-19. Sequencing used immunoSEQ multiplex PCR; TCRdb keeps in-frame clones, though not all of them. The sample lists 200,000 to 250,000 clones; around 82% were seen once. The sequenced sample consisted of PBMCs or T cells enriched from blood (not recorded which). The receptors stem from a man between 25 and 39 years old with acute COVID-19.

This clone has only one observation. The V and J genes are TRBV6-2 or TRBV6-3 and TRBJ2-3; maybe TRBD2 (7 bases). Trimming took off 0 bases at V and 4 bases at J, with 14 bases between the two ends. Germline CDR1 MNHEY, CDR2 SVGEGT. The CDR3 spans 16 residues. CDR3 bases: TGTGCCAGCAGTTACTCGACAGGCGGGGGTCCAGATACGCAGTATTTT. Translated: CASSYSTGGGPDTQYF.

The chain carries TRBV6-4 and TRBJ1-5; D unresolved. V lost 7 bases, J lost 0 bases, and 10 bases lay in between. The germline gives CDR1 MRHNA, CDR2 SNTAGT. CDR3 length: 14 amino acids. Here the CDR3 DNA reads TGTGCCAGCAAGCGTTCATATAGCAATCAGCCCCAGCATTTT. The encoded protein is CASKRSYSNQPQHF.

The chain combines TRBV5-4 with TRBJ2-1; TRBD1 matches at 9 bases. The V and J ends lost 4 bases and 2 bases, in that order; junction bases with no gene match: 7. The CDR3 sequence is 16 residues long. The germline CDR1 and CDR2 sequences are SGHNT and YYREEE (reference sequence). The CDR3 DNA reads as TGTGCCAGCAGCAAGTCCGGGACAGGGCCCTACAATGAGCAGTTCTTC. Translating it yields CASSKSGTGPYNEQFF.

CDR3 sequence (DNA): TGTGCCAGCAGCTTAAAGTCCGGCGGGGCCGACACCCATACGCAGTATTTT. It codes for CASSLKSGGADTHTQYF. The V and J genes are TRBV7-2 and TRBJ2-3, with a tentative D call TRBD2 (6 bases). Germline CDR1 reads SGHTA; CDR2 reads FQGNSA. Trimming removed 2 bases at V and 7 bases at J, with 22 bases between. The CDR3 covers 17 residues. The variable domain in full, completed from reference TRBV7-2 and TRBJ2-3, reads GAGVSQSPSNKVTEKGKDVELRCDPISGHTALYWYRQSLGQGLEFLIYFQGNSAPDKSGLPSDRFSAERTGGSVSTLTIQRTQQEDSAVYLCASSLKSGGADTHTQYFGPGTRLTVL.

The chain couples TRBV12-3 or TRBV12-4 to TRBJ1-4, with D possibly TRBD1 on 5 matching bases. The CDR3 length is 12 residues. The V end lost 6 bases, the J end lost 10 bases, and 12 bases lay between the germline ends. The CDR3 loop is CASSEAQGKLFF. The CDR3 DNA is TGTGCCAGCAGCGAGGCTCAGGGAAAACTGTTTTTT.

Concerning this clone itself: The junction differs from germline at one of its ends, possibly a read error. This chain connects TRBV6-5 to TRBJ1-5; 8 bases agree with TRBD1. There are 15 residues in the CDR3. Germline CDR1 is MNHEY and CDR2 is SVGAGI. As DNA, the CDR3 is TGTGCCAGCAGCCTCCGGACAGGGCCGAATCGGCCCCAGCATTTT. Amino acid sequence: CASSLRTGPNRPQHF.

J is TRBJ2-4 and V is TRBV5-4; 8 bases align to TRBD2. Germline V gene sequence: CDR1 SGHNT, CDR2 YYREEE (reference sequence). This CDR3 spans 14 amino acids. V gave up 0 bases and J gave up 4 bases; unmatched junction bases: 0. In DNA, the CDR3 is TGTGCCAGCAGCTTGGGCGGGGGGAAAAACATTCAGTACTTC. Translated, it gives CASSLGGGKNIQYF.

The CDR3 DNA sequence: TGTGCCAGCAGCGAGGCGACTGAAGCTTTCTTT. Amino acid sequence: CASSEATEAFF. The chain uses TRBV2 and TRBJ1-1; D not resolved. Germline V gene data show CDR1 as SNHLY and CDR2 as FYNNEI. Trimming pared 6 bases from V and 5 bases from J, leaving 7 bases between. This CDR3 has 11 residues.

For the CDR3, the DNA is TGCGCCAGCAGCCAACATGACAGGTACTATGGCTACACCTTC. It is translated as CASSQHDRYYGYTF. V gene TRBV4-1 combines with J gene TRBJ1-2, with D perhaps TRBD1 (6 bases). This CDR3 has 14 amino acids. Germline lookup yields CDR1 MGHRA and CDR2 YSYEKL. Between the trimmed V and J ends, which lost 2 bases and 3 bases, there was a span of 10 bases.

The chain recombines TRBV5-1 with TRBJ2-7; the match to TRBD1 covers 7 bases. Trimming cost V 4 bases and J 3 bases; bases outside gene matches: 4. Germline V gives CDR1 SGHRS, CDR2 YFSETQ. The CDR3 spans 13 residues. The CDR3 nucleotides are TGCGCCAGCAGCGCGGACAGGATCTACGAGCAGTACTTC. As protein: CASSADRIYEQYF.

V usage is TRBV28 and J usage is TRBJ1-6; D perhaps matches TRBD1 (5 bases). V was trimmed by 5 bases and J by 8 bases, leaving 10 bases between them. CDR1 is MDHEN and CDR2 is SYDVKM in the germline V gene. The length of the CDR3 is 13 residues. The CDR3 DNA sequence: TGTGCCAGCAGTGTACAGGATTATTCACCCCTCCACTTT. This codes for CASSVQDYSPLHF.

In this sample, this clone turned up many times. This chain connects TRBV19 to TRBJ1-1; the match to TRBD1 covers 7 bases. This CDR3 is built from 15 residues. Germline CDR1 reads LNHDA; CDR2 reads SQIVND (reference sequence). V shed 6 bases and J 0 bases; nucleotides not matched to a gene: 7. This CDR3 reads CASSDRVRVNTEAFF. Written as DNA, the CDR3 is TGTGCCAGTAGCGACAGGGTCCGCGTGAACACTGAAGCTTTCTTT.

This clone turned up a few times. V is TRBV7-2 and J is TRBJ2-5, with TRBD2 matching over 14 bases. The V and J ends lost 4 bases and 9 bases, in that order; junction bases with no gene match: 7. This CDR3 has 15 amino acids. Germline-derived CDR1 and CDR2 are SGHTA and FQGNSA. The CDR3 bases are TGTGCCAGCAGCTCCATACAGACTAGCGGGGGGGCCCAGTACTTC. Translating it yields CASSSIQTSGGAQYF.

J is TRBJ1-6 and V is TRBV4-1; the D is unclear. The CDR3 length is 14 residues. Germline V gene sequence: CDR1 MGHRA, CDR2 YSYEKL. V lost 5 bases to trimming and J lost 8 bases, with 13 bases between them. CDR3 nucleotides: TGCGCCAGCAGCGGTGGCCTGGGCGATTCACCCCTCCACTTT. Its protein is CASSGGLGDSPLHF.